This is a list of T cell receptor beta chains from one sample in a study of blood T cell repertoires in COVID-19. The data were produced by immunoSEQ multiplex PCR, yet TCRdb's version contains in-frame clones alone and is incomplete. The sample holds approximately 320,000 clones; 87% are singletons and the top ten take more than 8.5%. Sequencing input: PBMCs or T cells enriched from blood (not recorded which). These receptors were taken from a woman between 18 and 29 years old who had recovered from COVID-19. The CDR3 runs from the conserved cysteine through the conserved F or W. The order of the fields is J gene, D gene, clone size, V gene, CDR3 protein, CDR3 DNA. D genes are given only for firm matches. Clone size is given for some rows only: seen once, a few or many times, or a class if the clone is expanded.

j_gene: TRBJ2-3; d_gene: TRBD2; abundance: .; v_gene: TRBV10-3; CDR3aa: CAITASGASTDTQYF; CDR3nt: TGTGCCATCACGGCTAGCGGGGCTAGCACAGATACGCAGTATTTT
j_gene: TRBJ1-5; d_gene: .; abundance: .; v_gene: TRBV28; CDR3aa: CASSRGSYQPQHF; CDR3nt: TGTGCCAGCAGTAGGGGGTCCTATCAGCCCCAGCATTTT
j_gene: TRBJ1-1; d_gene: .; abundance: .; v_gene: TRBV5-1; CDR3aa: CASSLGTANTEAFF; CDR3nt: TGCGCCAGCAGCTTGGGGACAGCGAACACTGAAGCTTTCTTT
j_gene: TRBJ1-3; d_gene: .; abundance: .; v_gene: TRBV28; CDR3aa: CASSRFGSGNTIYF; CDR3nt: TGTGCCAGCAGCCGGTTCGGCTCTGGAAACACCATATATTTT
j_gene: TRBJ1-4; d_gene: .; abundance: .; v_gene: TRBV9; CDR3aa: CASSVGGANEKLFF; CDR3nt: TGTGCCAGCAGCGTGGGAGGGGCTAATGAAAAACTGTTTTTT
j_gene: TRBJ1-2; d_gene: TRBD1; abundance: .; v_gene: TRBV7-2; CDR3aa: CASSLAGQGGGYTF; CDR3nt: TGTGCCAGCAGCTTAGCGGGACAGGGGGGTGGCTACACCTTC
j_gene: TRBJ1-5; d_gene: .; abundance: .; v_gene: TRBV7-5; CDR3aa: CARIQPREQVYSNQPQHF; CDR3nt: TGTGCCAGAATCCAGCCTAGGGAACAGGTTTATAGCAATCAGCCCCAGCATTTT
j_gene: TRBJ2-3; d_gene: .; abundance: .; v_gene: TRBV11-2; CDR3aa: CASSTTDTQYF; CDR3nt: TGTGCCAGCAGCACAACAGATACGCAGTATTTT
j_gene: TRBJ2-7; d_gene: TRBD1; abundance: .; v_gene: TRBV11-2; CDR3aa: CASSPPGTGYGEQYF; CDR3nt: TGTGCCAGCAGCCCCCCCGGGACAGGGTATGGCGAGCAGTACTTC
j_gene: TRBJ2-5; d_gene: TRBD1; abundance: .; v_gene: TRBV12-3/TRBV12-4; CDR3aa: CASRKDRGTQYF; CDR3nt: TGTGCCAGCAGGAAGGACAGGGGGACCCAGTACTTC
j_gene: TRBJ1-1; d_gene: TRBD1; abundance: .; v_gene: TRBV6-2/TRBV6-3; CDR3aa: CASSPDRLNTEAFF; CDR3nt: TGTGCCAGCAGTCCGGACAGGTTGAACACTGAAGCTTTCTTT
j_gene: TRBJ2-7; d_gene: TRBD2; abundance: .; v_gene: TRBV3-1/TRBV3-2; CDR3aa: CASSQDAAGGLREQYF; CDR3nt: TGTGCCAGCAGCCAAGATGCAGCGGGGGGGCTACGGGAGCAGTACTTC
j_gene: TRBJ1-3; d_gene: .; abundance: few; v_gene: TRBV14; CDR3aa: CASSQDSSEINTIYF; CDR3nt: TGTGCCAGCAGCCAAGACTCCAGCGAAATCAACACCATATATTTT
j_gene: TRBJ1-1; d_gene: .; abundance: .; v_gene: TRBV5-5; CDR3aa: CASSLYNQGTEAFF; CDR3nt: TGTGCCAGCAGCTTGTATAACCAGGGCACTGAAGCTTTCTTT
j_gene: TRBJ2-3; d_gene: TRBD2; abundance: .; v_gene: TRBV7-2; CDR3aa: CASSFGGRGTDTQYF; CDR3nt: TGTGCCAGCAGCTTTGGCGGGAGGGGCACAGATACGCAGTATTTT
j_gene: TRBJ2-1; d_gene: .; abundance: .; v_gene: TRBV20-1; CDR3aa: CSATWASRQFF; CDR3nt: TGCAGTGCTACTTGGGCTTCTCGGCAGTTCTTC
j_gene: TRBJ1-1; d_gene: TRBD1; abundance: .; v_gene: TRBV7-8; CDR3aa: CASNVGTGTPPAFF; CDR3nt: TGTGCCAGCAACGTTGGGACAGGGACCCCTCCGGCTTTCTTT
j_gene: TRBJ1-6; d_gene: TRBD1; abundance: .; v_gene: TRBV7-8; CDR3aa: CASSFGNRGTGNSPLHF; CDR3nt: TGTGCCAGCAGCTTTGGAAACAGGGGCACGGGGAATTCACCCCTCCACTTT
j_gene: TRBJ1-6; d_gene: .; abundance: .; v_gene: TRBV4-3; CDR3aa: CASSPSRLREGNSPLHF; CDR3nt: TGCGCCAGCAGCCCTTCCCGACTCAGGGAGGGTAATTCACCCCTCCACTTT
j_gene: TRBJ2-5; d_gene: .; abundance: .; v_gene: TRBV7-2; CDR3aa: CATLGPPGETQYF; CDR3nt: TGTGCCACCTTGGGGCCGCCCGGGGAGACCCAGTACTTC
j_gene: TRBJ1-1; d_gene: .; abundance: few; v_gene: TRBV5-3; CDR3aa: CARSSREGVKAFF; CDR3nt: TGTGCCAGAAGCTCCCGGGAGGGGGTGAAAGCTTTCTTT
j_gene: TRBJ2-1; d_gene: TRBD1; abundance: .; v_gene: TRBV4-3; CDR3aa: CASSRDRSYNEQFF; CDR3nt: TGCGCCAGCAGCCGGGACAGGTCCTACAATGAGCAGTTCTTC
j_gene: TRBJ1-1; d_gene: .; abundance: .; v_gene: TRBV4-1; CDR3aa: CASSQGFLQASGGTEAFF; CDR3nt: TGCGCCAGCAGCCAAGGGTTTCTCCAGGCATCGGGGGGGACTGAAGCTTTCTTT
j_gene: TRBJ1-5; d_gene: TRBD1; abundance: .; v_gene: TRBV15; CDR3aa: CATSTKIRGTGINQPQHF; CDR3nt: TGTGCCACCAGCACAAAAATTAGGGGGACAGGAATAAATCAGCCCCAGCATTTT
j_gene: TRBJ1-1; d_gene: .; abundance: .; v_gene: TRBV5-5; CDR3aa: CASSLLDSQTEAFF; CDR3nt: TGTGCCAGCAGCTTGTTGGACAGCCAGACTGAAGCTTTCTTT
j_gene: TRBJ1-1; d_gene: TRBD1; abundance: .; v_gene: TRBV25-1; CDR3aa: CASRGVGRDSHTEAFF; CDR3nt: TGTGCCAGCAGGGGGGTAGGGCGGGACAGCCACACTGAAGCTTTCTTT
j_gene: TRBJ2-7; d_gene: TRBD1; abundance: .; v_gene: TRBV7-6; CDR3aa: CASSLNPPAGGYYEQYF; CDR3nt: TGTGCCAGCAGCTTAAATCCCCCGGCAGGGGGTTACTACGAGCAGTACTTC
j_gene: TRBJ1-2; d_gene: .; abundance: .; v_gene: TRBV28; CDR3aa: CASSWAGQLYGYTF; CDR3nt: TGTGCCAGCAGTTGGGCTGGACAGCTCTATGGCTACACCTTC
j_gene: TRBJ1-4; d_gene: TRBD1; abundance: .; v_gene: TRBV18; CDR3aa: CASSPTGSGEKLFF; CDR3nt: TGTGCCAGCTCACCGACAGGGAGTGGCGAAAAACTGTTTTTT
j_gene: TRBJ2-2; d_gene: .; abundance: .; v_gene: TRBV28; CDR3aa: CASRGDSTDISNTGELFF; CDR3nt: TGTGCCAGCAGAGGGGACTCCACGGATATATCGAACACCGGGGAGCTGTTTTTT
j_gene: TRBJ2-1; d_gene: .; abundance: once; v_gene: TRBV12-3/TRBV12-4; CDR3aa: CASSVESYNEQFF; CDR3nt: TGTGCCAGCAGCGTTGAGTCCTACAATGAGCAGTTCTTC
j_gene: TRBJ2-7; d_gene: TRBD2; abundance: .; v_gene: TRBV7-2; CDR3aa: CASSLRDLRASGTYEQYF; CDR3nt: TGTGCCAGCAGCTTAAGGGACTTAAGGGCTAGCGGAACCTACGAGCAGTACTTC
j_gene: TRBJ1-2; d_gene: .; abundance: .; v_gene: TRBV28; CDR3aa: CASTGRGNYGYTF; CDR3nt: TGTGCCAGCACTGGCAGGGGCAACTATGGCTACACCTTC
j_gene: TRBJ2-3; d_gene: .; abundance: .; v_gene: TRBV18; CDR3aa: CASSPLSGSDTQYF; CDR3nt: TGTGCCAGCTCACCTCTGTCAGGGTCAGATACGCAGTATTTT
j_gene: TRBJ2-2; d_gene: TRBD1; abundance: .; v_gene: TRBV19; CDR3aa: CASSLQGQGNTGELFF; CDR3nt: TGTGCCAGTAGTCTACAAGGACAGGGAAACACCGGGGAGCTGTTTTTT
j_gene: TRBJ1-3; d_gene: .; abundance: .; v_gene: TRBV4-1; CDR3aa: CASSQDSRDRPGNTIYF; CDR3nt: TGCGCCAGCAGCCAAGATTCGAGAGATCGCCCTGGAAACACCATATATTTT
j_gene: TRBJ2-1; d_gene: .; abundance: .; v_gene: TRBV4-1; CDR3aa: CASSQGTGYNEQFF; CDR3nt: TGCGCCAGCAGCCAAGGAACGGGGTACAATGAGCAGTTCTTC
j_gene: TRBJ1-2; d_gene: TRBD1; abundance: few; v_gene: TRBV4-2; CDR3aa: CASSFGPGQGYGYTF; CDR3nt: TGTGCCAGCAGTTTCGGACCGGGACAGGGGTATGGCTACACCTTC
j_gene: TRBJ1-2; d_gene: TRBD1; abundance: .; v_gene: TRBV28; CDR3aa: CASSLSGTVGLYGYTF; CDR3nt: TGTGCCAGCAGTTTATCGGGGACAGTGGGGCTCTATGGCTACACCTTC
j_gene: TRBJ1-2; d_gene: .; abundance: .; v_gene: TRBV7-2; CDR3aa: CASSPSHSYGYTF; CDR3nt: TGTGCCAGCAGCCCCTCTCACAGCTATGGCTACACCTTC
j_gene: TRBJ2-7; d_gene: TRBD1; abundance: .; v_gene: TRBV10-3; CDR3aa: CAISHRGVEQYF; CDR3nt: TGTGCCATCAGCCACAGGGGGGTCGAGCAGTACTTC
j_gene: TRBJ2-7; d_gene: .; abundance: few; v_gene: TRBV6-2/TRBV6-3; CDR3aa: CASSSVIRRQVNYEQYF; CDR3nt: TGTGCCAGCAGTTCCGTAATCCGCAGACAGGTAAATTACGAGCAGTACTTC
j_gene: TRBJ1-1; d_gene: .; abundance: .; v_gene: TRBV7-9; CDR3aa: CASSLDGGAAEAFF; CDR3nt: TGTGCCAGCAGCTTAGATGGGGGGGCGGCTGAAGCTTTCTTT
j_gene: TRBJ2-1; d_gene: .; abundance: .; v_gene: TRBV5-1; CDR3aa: CASRQDTDRYNNEQFF; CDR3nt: TGCGCCAGCAGACAAGATACAGACAGGTACAACAATGAGCAGTTCTTC
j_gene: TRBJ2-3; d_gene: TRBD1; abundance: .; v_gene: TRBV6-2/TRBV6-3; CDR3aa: CASSWTGGPTDTQYF; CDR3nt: TGTGCCAGCAGTTGGACAGGGGGCCCCACAGATACGCAGTATTTT
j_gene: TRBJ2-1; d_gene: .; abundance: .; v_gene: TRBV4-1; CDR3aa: CASSQVGDNEQFF; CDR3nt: TGCGCCAGCAGCCAAGTCGGAGACAATGAGCAGTTCTTC
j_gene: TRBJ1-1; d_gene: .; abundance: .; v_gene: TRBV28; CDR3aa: CASSRATGKLNTEAFF; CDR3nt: TGTGCCAGCAGTAGGGCCACAGGTAAATTGAACACTGAAGCTTTCTTT
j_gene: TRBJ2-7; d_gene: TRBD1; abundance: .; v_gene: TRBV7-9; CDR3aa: CASSQPTGKKYF; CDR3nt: TGTGCCAGCAGTCAACCGACAGGGAAAAAGTACTTC